These 5 T cell receptor beta chains were sequenced from one sample in a study of blood T cell repertoires in COVID-19. Sequenced by immunoSEQ multiplex PCR; TCRdb stores in-frame clones only, minus some. The sample holds 150,000 or so clones, about 74% seen once. Sequenced: peripheral blood. The receptors were gathered from a woman aged 80 or over with acute or convalescent COVID-19.

The chain couples TRBV19 to TRBJ2-5, with TRBD1 identical over 9 bases. V trimming: 5 bases; J trimming: 6 bases; junction bases outside the gene matches: 4. From germline, CDR1 is LNHDA and CDR2 SQIVND (reference sequence). The CDR3 runs to 13 residues. The CDR3 sequence is CASSSGQGQTQYF. The CDR3 nucleotides are TGTGCCAGTAGTTCGGGACAGGGTCAGACCCAGTACTTC.

V is TRBV7-2 and J is TRBJ2-5; 12 nucleotides align to TRBD2. The J segment lost 0 bases and the V segment lost 2 bases, leaving 7 bases of the junction unmatched. Germline V gene lookup returns CDR1 SGHTA and CDR2 FQGNSA. CDR3 length equals 18 residues. CDR3 nucleotide sequence: TGTGCCAGCAGCTTACGCCTAGCGGGAGGGCCGTACCAAGAGACCCAGTACTTC. This encodes CASSLRLAGGPYQETQYF.

This chain connects TRBV5-1 to TRBJ2-3; D may be TRBD2 (5 bases). Trimming took off 6 bases at V and 6 bases at J, with 17 bases between the two ends. This CDR3 spans 14 amino acids. Germline CDR1 is SGHRS and CDR2 is YFSETQ. The CDR3 here is CASTSPGMRDTQYF. The CDR3 DNA sequence: TGCGCCAGCACTAGCCCGGGAATGAGGGATACGCAGTATTTT.

V is TRBV9 and J is TRBJ2-2; TRBD1 might be the D (5 bases). This CDR3 comprises 16 residues. V was shortened by 0 bases and J by 6 bases, with 15 bases between the two germline ends. CDR1 and CDR2 (germline): SGDLS, YYNGEE. The CDR3 is CASSVVQGNFAGELFF. CDR3 nucleotides: TGTGCCAGCAGCGTAGTTCAGGGAAATTTTGCCGGGGAGCTGTTTTTT.

The chain uses TRBV19 and TRBJ1-6; D remains unclear. Germline-derived CDR1 and CDR2 are LNHDA and SQIVND (reference sequence). The CDR3 has 14 amino acids. Between the trimmed V and J ends, which lost 8 bases and 7 bases, there was a span of 15 bases. CDR3 DNA: TGTGCCAGTTCCCTGTTAACTCGGAATTCACCCCTCCACTTT. As protein: CASSLLTRNSPLHF. The full variable domain, its missing parts supplied by reference TRBV19 and TRBJ1-6, is DGGITQSPKYLFRKEGQNVTLSCEQNLNHDAMYWYRQDPGQGLRLIYYSQIVNDFQKGDIAEGYSVSREKKESFPLTVTSAQKNPTAFYLCASSLLTRNSPLHFGNGTRLTVT.